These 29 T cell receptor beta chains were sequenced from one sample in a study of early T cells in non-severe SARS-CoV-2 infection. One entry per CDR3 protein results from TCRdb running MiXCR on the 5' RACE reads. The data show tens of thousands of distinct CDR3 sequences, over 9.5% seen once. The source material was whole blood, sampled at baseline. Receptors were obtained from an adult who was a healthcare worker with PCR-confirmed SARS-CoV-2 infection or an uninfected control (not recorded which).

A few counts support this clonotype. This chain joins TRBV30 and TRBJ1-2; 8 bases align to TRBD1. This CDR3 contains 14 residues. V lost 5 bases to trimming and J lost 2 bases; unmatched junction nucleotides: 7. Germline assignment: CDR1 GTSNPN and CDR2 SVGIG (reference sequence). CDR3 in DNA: TGTGCCTGGGGTCGCCGGGACAGGAACTATGGCTACACCTTC. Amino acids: CAWGRRDRNYGYTF. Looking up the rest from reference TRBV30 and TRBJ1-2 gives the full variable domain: SQTIHQWPATLVQPVGSPLSLECTVEGTSNPNLYWYRQAAGRGLQLLFYSVGIGQISSEVPQNLSASRPQDRQFILSSKKLLLSDSGFYLCAWGRRDRNYGYTFGSGTRLTVV.

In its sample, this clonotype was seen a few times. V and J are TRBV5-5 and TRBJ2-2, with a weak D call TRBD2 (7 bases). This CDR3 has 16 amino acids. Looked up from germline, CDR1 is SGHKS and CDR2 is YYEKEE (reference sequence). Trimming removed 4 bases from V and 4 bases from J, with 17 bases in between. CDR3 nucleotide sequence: TGTGCCAGCAGCCGGGGGGCACAGGGAGGCACCGGGGAGCTGTTTTTT. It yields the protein CASSRGAQGGTGELFF.

The CDR3 reads CASSVVRGTGYNTEAFF. The DNA for the CDR3 is TGTGCCAGCAGCGTAGTTAGAGGGACAGGGTATAACACTGAAGCTTTCTTT. The J gene is TRBJ1-1, the V gene TRBV9, with 9 positions matching TRBD1. V dropped 0 bases and J dropped 2; count of bases not matched to a gene: 8. This CDR3 comprises 17 residues. The germline CDR1 and CDR2 sequences are SGDLS and YYNGEE.

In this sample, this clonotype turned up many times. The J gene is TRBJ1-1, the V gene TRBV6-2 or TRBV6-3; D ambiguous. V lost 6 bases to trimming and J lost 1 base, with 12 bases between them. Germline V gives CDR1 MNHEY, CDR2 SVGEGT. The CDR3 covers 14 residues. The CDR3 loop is CASSHGRWNTEAFF. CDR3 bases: TGTGCCAGCAGCCACGGACGGTGGAACACTGAAGCTTTCTTT.

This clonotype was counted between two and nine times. The CDR3 sequence: CASSYSFGSGYGYTF. The CDR3 DNA is TGTGCCAGCAGTTACTCCTTCGGCAGCGGGTATGGCTACACCTTC. The chain uses TRBV6-5 and TRBJ1-2; no clear D. The CDR3 is 15 residues long. V lost 0 bases and J lost 5, with 13 bases in between. Germline V lookup: CDR1 MNHEY, CDR2 SVGAGI.

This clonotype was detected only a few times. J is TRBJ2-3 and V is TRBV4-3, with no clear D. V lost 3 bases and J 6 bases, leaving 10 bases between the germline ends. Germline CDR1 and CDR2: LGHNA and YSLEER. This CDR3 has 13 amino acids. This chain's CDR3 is CASSQTPLDTQYF. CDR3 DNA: TGCGCCAGCAGCCAGACCCCTTTGGATACGCAGTATTTT.

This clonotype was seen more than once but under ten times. The CDR3 here is CASSLHEETQYF. The CDR3 region has the DNA TGTGCCAGCAGCCTCCACGAAGAGACCCAGTACTTC. J is TRBJ2-5 and V is TRBV7-2; D unclear. CDR3 length: 12 residues. Between the trimmed V and J ends, which lost 5 bases and 3 bases, there was a span of 7 bases. Germline V gene sequence: CDR1 SGHTA, CDR2 FQGNSA. The full variable domain, in which reference TRBV7-2 and TRBJ2-5 provide the parts outside the CDR3, is GAGVSQSPSNKVTEKGKDVELRCDPISGHTALYWYRQSLGQGLEFLIYFQGNSAPDKSGLPSDRFSAERTGGSVSTLTIQRTQQEDSAVYLCASSLHEETQYFGPGTRLLVL.

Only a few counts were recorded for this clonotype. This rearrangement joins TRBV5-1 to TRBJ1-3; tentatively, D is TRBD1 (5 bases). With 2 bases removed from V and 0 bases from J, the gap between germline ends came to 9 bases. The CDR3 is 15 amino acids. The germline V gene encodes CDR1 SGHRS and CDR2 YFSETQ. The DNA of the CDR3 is TGCGCCAGCAGCTTTGGGGGGAACTCTGGAAACACCATATATTTT. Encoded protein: CASSFGGNSGNTIYF.

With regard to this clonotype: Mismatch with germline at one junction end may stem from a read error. The CDR3: CASSPRQGDGSPLHF. DNA of the CDR3: TGTGCCAGCTCCCCACGGCAGGGGGATGGTTCACCCCTCCACTTT. V and J are TRBV18 and TRBJ1-6, with 7 nucleotides matching TRBD1. The CDR3 is made up of 15 amino acids. Germline-derived CDR1 and CDR2 are KGHSH and LQKENI. The entire variable domain, with the rest obtained from reference TRBV18 and TRBJ1-6, is as follows: NAGVMQNPRHLVRRRGQEARLRCSPMKGHSHVYWYRQLPEEGLKFMVYLQKENIIDESGMPKERFSAEFPKEGPSILRIQQVVRGDSAAYFCASSPRQGDGSPLHFGNGTRLTVT.

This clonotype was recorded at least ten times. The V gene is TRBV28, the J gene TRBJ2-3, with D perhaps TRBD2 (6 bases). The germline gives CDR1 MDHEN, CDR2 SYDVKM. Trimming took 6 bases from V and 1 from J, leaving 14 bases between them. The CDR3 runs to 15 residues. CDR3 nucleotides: TGTGCCAGCAGCATCACGGGAGTTGGCACAGATACGCAGTATTTT. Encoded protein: CASSITGVGTDTQYF.

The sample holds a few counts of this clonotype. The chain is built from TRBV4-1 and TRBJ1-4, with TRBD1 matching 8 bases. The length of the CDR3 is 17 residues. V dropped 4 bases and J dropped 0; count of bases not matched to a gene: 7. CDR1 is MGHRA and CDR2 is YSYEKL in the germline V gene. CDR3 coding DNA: TGCGCCAGCAGCCGCACAGGGGGTCTTTCAACTAATGAAAAACTGTTTTTT. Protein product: CASSRTGGLSTNEKLFF.

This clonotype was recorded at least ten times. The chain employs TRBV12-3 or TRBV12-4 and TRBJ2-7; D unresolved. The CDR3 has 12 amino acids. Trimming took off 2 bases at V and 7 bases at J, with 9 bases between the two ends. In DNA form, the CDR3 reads TGTGCCAGCAGTTTACTCCCGGTAGAGCAGTACTTC. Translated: CASSLLPVEQYF.

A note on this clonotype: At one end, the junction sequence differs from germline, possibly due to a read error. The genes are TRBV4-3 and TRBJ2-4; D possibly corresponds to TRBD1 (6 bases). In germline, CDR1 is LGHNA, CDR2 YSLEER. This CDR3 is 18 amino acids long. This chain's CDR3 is CASSPDSYLGLAKNIQYF. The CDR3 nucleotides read TGCGCCAGCAGCCCGGACAGTTACTTGGGTCTAGCCAAAAACATCCAGTACTTC.

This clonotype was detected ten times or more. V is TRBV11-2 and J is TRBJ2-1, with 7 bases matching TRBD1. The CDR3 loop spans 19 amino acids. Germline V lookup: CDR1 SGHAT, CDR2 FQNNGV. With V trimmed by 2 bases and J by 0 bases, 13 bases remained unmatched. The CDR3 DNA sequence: TGTGCCAGCAGCTTACGGGGACAGCGCACTCTCCTCTCCTACAATGAGCAGTTCTTC. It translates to CASSLRGQRTLLSYNEQFF.

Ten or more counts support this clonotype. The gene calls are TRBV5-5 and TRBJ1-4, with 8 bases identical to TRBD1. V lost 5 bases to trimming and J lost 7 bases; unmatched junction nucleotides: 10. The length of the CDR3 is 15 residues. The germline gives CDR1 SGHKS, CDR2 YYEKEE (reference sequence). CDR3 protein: CASSREDRGTEKLFF. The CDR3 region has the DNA TGTGCCAGCAGTAGGGAAGACAGGGGCACTGAAAAACTGTTTTTT.

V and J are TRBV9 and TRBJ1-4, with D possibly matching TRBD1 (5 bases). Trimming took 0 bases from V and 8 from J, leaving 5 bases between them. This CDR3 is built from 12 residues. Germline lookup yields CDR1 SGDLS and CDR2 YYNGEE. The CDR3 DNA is TGTGCCAGCAGCGTAGCAGGGGAAAAACTGTTTTTT. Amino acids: CASSVAGEKLFF. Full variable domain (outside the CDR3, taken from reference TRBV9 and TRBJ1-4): DSGVTQTPKHLITATGQRVTLRCSPRSGDLSVYWYQQSLDQGLQFLIQYYNGEERAKGNILERFSAQQFPDLHSELNLSSLELGDSALYFCASSVAGEKLFFGSGTQLSVL.

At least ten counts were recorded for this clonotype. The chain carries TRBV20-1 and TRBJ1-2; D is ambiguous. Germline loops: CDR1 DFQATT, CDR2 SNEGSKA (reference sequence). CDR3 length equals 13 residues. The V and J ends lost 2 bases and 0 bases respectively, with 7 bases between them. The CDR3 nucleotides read TGCAGTGCTAGACCAGACACTAACTATGGCTACACCTTC. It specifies CSARPDTNYGYTF.

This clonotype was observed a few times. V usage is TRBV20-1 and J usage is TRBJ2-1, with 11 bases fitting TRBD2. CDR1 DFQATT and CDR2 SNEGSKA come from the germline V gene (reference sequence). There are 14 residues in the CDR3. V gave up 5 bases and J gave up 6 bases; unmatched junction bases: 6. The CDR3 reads CSAVAGGPLNEQFF. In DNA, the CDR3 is TGCAGTGCTGTAGCGGGGGGGCCGCTCAATGAGCAGTTCTTC.

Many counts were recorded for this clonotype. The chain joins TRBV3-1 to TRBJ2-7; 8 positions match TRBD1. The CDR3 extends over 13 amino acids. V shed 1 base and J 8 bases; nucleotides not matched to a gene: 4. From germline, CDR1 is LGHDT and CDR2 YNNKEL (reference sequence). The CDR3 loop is CASSQAQGAKQYF. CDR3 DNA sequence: TGTGCCAGCAGCCAAGCGCAGGGGGCAAAGCAGTACTTC.

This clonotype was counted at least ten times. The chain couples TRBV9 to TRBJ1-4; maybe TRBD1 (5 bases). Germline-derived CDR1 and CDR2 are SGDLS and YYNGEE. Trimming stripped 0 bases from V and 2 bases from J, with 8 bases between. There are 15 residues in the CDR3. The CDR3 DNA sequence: TGTGCCAGCAGCGTAGGGGGCTGGACTAATGAAAAACTGTTTTTT. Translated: CASSVGGWTNEKLFF.

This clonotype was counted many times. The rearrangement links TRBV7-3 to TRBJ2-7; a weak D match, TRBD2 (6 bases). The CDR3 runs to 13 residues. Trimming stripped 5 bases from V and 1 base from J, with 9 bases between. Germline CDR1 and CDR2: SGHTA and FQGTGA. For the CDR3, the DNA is TGTGCCAGCAGCACGGACTATTCCTACGAGCAGTACTTC. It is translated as CASSTDYSYEQYF. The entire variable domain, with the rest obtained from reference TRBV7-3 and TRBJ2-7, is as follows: GAGVSQTPSNKVTEKGKYVELRCDPISGHTALYWYRQSLGQGPEFLIYFQGTGAADDSGLPNDRFFAVRPEGSVSTLKIQRTERGDSAVYLCASSTDYSYEQYFGPGTRLTVT.

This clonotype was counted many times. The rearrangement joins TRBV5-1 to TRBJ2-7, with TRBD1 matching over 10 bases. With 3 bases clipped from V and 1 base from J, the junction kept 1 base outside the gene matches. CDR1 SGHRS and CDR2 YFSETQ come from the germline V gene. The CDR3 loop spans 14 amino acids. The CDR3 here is CASSSDRGSYEQYF. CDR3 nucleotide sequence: TGCGCCAGCAGCTCGGACAGGGGGTCCTACGAGCAGTACTTC.

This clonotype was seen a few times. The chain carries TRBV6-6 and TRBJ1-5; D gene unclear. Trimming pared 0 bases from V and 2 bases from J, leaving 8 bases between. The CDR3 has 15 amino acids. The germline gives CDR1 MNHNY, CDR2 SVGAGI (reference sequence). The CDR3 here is CASSYSGPGNQPQHF. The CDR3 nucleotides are TGTGCCAGCAGTTACTCTGGTCCAGGCAATCAGCCCCAGCATTTT.

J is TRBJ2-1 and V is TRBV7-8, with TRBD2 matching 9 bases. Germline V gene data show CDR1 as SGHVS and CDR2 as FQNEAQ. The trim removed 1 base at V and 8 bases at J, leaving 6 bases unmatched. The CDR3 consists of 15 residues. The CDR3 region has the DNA TGTGCCAGCAGCTTAGGATCTAGCGGGGTAGATGAGCAGTTCTTC. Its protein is CASSLGSSGVDEQFF.

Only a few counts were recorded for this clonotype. CDR3 sequence (DNA): TGCGCCAGCAGCAGCGCGGGGAATGAGCAGTTCTTC. Encoded protein: CASSSAGNEQFF. The genes are TRBV5-1 and TRBJ2-1, with D maybe TRBD2 (6 bases). Trimming took 4 bases from V and 7 from J, leaving 9 bases between them. The germline CDR1 and CDR2 sequences are SGHRS and YFSETQ. This CDR3 region has 12 residues.

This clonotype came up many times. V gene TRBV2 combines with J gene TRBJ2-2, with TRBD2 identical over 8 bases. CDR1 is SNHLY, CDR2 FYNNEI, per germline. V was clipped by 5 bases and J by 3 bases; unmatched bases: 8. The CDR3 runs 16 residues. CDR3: CASSSGGGPYTGELFF. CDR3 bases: TGTGCCAGCAGTTCGGGCGGGGGGCCCTACACCGGGGAGCTGTTTTTT.

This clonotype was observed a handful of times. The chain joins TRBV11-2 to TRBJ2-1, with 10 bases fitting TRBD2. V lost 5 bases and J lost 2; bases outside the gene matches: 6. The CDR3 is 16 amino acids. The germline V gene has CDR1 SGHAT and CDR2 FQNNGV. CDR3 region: CASSLDSGGTYNEQFF. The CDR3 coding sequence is TGTGCCAGCAGCCTCGATAGCGGGGGGACCTACAATGAGCAGTTCTTC.

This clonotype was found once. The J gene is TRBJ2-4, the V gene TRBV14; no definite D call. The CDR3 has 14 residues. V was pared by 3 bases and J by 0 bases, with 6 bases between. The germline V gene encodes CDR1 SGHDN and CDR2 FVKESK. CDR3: CASSQSLAKNIQYF. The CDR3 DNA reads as TGTGCCAGCAGCCAGTCGCTAGCCAAAAACATTCAGTACTTC.

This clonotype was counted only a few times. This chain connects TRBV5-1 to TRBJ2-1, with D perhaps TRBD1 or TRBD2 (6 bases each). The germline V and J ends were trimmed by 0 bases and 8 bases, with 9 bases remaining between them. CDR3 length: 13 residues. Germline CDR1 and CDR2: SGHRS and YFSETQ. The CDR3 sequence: CASSLAGGHEQFF. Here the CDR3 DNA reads TGCGCCAGCAGCTTGGCCGGGGGCCATGAGCAGTTCTTC.